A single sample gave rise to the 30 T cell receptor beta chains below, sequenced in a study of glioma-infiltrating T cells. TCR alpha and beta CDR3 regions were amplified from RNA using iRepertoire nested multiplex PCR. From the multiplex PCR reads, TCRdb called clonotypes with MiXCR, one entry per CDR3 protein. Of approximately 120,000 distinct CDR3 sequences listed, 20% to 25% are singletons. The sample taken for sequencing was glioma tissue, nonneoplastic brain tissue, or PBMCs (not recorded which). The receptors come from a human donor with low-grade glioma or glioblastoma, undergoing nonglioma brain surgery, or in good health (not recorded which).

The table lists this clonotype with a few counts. The CDR3 nucleotides are TGCGCCAGCAGCCAAGGGGTGTACACAGATACGCAGTATTTT. Translating it yields CASSQGVYTDTQYF. The V call is TRBV4-3, the J call TRBJ2-3; no definite D call. Germline CDR1 reads LGHNA; CDR2 reads YSLEER. The V end was cut by 1 base, the J end by 2 bases, with 7 bases between. CDR3 size: 14 residues.

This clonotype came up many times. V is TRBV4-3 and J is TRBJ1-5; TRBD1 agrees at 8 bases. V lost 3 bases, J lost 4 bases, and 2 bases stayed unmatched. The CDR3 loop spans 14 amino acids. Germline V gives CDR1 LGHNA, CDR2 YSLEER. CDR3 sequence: CASSQRTGNQPQHF. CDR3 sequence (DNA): TGCGCCAGCAGCCAGCGGACAGGGAATCAGCCCCAGCATTTT.

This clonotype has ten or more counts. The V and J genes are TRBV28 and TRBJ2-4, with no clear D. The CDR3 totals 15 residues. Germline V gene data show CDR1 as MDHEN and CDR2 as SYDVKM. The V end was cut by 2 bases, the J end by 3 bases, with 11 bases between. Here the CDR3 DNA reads TGTGCCAGCAGTTTACCCACGGTACGCAAAAACATTCAGTACTTC. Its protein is CASSLPTVRKNIQYF.

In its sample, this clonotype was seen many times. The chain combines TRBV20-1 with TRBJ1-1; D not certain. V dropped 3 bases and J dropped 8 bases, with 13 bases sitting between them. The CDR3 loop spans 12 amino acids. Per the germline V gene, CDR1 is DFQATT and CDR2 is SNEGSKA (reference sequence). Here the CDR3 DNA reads TGCAGTGCTAGGCCGGGGAGTCCCGAAGCTTTCTTT. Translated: CSARPGSPEAFF.

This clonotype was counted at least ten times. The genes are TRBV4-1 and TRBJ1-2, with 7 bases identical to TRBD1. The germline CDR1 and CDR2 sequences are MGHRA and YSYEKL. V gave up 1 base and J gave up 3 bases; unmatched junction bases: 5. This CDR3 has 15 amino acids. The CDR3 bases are TGCGCCAGCAGCCAAGCACCGCAGGGGGACTATGGCTACACCTTC. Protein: CASSQAPQGDYGYTF.

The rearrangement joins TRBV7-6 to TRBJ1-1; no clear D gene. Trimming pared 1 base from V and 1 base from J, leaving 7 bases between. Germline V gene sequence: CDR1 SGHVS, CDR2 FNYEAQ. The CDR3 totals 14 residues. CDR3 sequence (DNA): TGTGCCAGCAGCTTAGACACCAGGAACACTGAAGCTTTCTTT. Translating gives CASSLDTRNTEAFF.

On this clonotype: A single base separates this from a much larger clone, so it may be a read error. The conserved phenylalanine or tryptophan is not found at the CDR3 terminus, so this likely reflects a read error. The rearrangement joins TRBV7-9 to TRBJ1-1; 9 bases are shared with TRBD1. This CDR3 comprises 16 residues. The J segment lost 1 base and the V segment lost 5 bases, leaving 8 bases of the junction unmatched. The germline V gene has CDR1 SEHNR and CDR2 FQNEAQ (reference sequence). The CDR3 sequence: CASSTRQGGKNTEAFL. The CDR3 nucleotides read TGTGCCAGCAGCACCCGACAGGGGGGGAAGAACACTGAAGCTTTCCTT.

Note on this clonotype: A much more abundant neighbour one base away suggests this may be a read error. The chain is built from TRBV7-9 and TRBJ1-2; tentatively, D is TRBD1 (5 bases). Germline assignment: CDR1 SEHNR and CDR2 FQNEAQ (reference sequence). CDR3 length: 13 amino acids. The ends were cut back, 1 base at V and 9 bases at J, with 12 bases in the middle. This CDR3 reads CASSLGLGDSYTF. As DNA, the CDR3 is TGTGCCAGCAGCTTAGGACTGGGGGATAGCTACACCTTC. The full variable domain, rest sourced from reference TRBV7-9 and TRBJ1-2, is DTGVSQNPRHKITKRGQNVTFRCDPISEHNRLYWYRQTLGQGPEFLTYFQNEAQLEKSRLLSDRFSAERPKGSFSTLEIQRTEQGDSAMYLCASSLGLGDSYTFGSGTRLTVV.

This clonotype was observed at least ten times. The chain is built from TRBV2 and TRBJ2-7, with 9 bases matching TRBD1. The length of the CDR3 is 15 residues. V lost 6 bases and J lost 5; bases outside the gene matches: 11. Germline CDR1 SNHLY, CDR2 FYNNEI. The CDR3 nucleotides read TGTGCCAGCAGGGTCGGGACAGGGTCCTTCGACGAGCAGTACTTC. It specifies CASRVGTGSFDEQYF.

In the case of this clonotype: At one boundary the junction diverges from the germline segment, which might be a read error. For the CDR3, the DNA is TGTGCCAGCAGCCAAGGGGGCTCTGGAAACAACATATATTTT. This translates into CASSQGGSGNNIYF. The V and J genes are TRBV3-1 and TRBJ1-3; possible D gene TRBD1, 5 bases. Germline assignment: CDR1 LGHDT and CDR2 YNNKEL (reference sequence). This CDR3 region has 14 residues. The whole variable domain, filled in from reference TRBV3-1 and TRBJ1-3, reads DTAVSQTPKYLVTQMGNDKSIKCEQNLGHDTMYWYKQDSKKFLKIMFSYNNKELIINETVPNRFSPKSPDKAHLNLHINSLELGDSAVYFCASSQGGSGNNIYFGEGSWLTVV.

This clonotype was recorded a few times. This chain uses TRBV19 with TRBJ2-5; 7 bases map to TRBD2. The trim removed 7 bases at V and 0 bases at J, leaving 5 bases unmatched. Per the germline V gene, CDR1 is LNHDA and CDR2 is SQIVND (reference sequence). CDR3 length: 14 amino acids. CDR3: CASKTLADQETQYF. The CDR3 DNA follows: TGTGCCAGTAAGACCCTAGCGGACCAAGAGACCCAGTACTTC.

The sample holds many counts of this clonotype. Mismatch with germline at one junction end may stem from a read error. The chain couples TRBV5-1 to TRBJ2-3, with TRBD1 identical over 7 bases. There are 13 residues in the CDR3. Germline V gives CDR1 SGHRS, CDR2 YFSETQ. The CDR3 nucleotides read TGTGCCAGCAGTGGACAGGGCACAGATACGCAGTATTTT. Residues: CASSGQGTDTQYF.

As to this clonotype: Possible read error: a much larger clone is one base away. CDR3 sequence (DNA): TGCGGCAGCAGCCAAGCTAGGCTGGGGTCGGCCACTGAAGCTTTCTTT. Translating it yields CGSSQARLGSATEAFF. The chain joins TRBV4-1 to TRBJ1-1, with D hard to call. The CDR3 consists of 16 residues. Germline loops: CDR1 MGHRA, CDR2 YSYEKL.

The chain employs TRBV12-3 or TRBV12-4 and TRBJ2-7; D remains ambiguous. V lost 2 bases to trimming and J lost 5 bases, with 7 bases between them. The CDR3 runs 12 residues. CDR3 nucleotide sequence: TGTGCCAGCAGTTTAATTTCGGACGAGCAGTACTTC. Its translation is CASSLISDEQYF.

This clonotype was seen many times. Here the CDR3 DNA reads TGTGCCAGCAGTTTAGAGACAGCTAACTATGGCTACACCTTC. The encoded protein is CASSLETANYGYTF. The rearrangement uses TRBV28 and TRBJ1-2; weak D call: TRBD1 (5 bases). The CDR3 consists of 14 residues. Trimming took 2 bases from V and 0 from J, leaving 7 bases between them. Germline V gene data show CDR1 as MDHEN and CDR2 as SYDVKM.

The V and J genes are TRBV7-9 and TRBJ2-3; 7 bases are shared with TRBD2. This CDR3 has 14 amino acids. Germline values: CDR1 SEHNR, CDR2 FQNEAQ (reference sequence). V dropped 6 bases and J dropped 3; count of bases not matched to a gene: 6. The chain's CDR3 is CASSPRGGTDTQYF. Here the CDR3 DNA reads TGTGCCAGCAGTCCCCGCGGGGGAACAGATACGCAGTATTTT.

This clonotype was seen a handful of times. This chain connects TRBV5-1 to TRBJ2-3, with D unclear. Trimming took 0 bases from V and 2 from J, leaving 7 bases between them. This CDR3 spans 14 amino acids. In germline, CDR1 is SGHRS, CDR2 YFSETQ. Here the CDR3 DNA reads TGCGCCAGCAGCTTGGTAGGGAACACAGATACGCAGTATTTT. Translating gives CASSLVGNTDTQYF.

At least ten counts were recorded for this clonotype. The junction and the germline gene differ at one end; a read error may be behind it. CDR3 sequence: CASSFSQRF. As DNA, the CDR3 is TGTGCCAGCAGTTTTAGTCAGCGGTTT. This chain uses TRBV27 with TRBJ1-5; D unresolved. Germline loops: CDR1 MNHEY, CDR2 SMNVEV (reference sequence). This CDR3 has 9 residues.

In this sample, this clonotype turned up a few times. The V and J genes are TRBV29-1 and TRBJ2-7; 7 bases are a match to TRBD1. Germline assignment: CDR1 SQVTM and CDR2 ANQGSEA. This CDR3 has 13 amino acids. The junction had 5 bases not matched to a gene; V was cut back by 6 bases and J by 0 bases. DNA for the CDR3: TGCAGCGTCGGGACAGTTAGCTCCTACGAGCAGTACTTC. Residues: CSVGTVSSYEQYF.

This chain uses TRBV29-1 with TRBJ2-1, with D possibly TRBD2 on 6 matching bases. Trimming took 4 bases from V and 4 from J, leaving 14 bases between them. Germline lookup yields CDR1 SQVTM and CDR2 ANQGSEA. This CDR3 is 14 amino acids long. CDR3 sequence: CSVVPPGGYNEQFF. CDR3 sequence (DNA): TGCAGCGTTGTTCCACCCGGGGGTTACAATGAGCAGTTCTTC.

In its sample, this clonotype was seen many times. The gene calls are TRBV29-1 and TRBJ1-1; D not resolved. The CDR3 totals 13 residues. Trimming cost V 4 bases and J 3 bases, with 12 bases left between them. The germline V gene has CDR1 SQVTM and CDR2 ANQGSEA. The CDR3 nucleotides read TGCAGCGTTGCAGGCATACTTGACACTGAAGCTTTCTTT. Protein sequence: CSVAGILDTEAFF.

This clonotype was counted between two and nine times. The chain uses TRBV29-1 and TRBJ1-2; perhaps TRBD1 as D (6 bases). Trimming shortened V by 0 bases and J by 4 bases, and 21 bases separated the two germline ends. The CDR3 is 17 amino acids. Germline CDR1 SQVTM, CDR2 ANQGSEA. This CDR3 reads CSVEDWTTGQKIYGYTF. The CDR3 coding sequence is TGCAGCGTTGAAGACTGGACAACCGGACAGAAGATCTATGGCTACACCTTC.

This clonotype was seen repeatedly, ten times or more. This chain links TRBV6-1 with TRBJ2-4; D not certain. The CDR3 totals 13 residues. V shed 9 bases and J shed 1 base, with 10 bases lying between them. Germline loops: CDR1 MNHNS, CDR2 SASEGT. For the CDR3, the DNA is TGTGCCAGTCAGGTCTCTGCCAAAAACATTCAGTACTTC. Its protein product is CASQVSAKNIQYF.

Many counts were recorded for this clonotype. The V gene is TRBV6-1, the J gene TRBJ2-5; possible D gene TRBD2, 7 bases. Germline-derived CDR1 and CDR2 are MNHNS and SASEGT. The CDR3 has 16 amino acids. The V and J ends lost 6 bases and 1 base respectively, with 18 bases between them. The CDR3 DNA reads TGTGCCAGCAGCTCCCACCTCGGGGGGCGCCAAGAGACCCAGTACTTC. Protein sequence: CASSSHLGGRQETQYF.

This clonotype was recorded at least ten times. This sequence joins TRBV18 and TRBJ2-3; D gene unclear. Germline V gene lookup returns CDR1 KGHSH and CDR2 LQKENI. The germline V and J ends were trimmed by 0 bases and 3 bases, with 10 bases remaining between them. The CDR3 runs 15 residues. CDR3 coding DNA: TGTGCCAGCTCACCACCTTCTGTGGGAACAGATACGCAGTATTTT. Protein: CASSPPSVGTDTQYF.

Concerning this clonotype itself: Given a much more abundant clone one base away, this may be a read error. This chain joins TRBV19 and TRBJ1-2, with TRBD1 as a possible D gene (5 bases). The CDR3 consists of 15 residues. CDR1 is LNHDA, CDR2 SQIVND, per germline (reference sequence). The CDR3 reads CASSNPGRFDYGYAF. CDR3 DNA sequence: TGTGCCAGTAGTAACCCAGGGCGGTTCGACTATGGCTACGCCTTC.

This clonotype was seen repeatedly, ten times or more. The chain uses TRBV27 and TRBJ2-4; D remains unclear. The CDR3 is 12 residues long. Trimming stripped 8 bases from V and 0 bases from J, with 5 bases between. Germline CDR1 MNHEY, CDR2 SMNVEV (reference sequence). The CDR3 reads CASLSAKNIQYF. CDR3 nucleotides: TGTGCCAGCCTCTCAGCCAAAAACATTCAGTACTTC.

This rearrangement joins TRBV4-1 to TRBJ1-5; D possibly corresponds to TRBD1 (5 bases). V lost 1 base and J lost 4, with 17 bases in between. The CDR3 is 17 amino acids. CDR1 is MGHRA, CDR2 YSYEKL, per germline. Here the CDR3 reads CASSQALSGDVNQPQHF. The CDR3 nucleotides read TGCGCCAGCAGCCAAGCCCTTTCGGGGGACGTTAATCAGCCCCAGCATTTT.

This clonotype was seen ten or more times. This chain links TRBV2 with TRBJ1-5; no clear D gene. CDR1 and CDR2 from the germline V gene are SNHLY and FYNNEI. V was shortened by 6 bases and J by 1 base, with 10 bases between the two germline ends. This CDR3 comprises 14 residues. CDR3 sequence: CASSGAVSNQPQHF. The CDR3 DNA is TGTGCCAGCAGCGGAGCGGTGAGCAATCAGCCCCAGCATTTT.

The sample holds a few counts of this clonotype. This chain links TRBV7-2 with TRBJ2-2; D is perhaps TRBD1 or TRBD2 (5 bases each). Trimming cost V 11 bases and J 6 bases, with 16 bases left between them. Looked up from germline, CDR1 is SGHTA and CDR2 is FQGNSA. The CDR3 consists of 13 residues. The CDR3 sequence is CAPGRVGAGELFF. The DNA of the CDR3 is TGTGCCCCCGGCAGGGTCGGGGCCGGGGAGCTGTTTTTT.